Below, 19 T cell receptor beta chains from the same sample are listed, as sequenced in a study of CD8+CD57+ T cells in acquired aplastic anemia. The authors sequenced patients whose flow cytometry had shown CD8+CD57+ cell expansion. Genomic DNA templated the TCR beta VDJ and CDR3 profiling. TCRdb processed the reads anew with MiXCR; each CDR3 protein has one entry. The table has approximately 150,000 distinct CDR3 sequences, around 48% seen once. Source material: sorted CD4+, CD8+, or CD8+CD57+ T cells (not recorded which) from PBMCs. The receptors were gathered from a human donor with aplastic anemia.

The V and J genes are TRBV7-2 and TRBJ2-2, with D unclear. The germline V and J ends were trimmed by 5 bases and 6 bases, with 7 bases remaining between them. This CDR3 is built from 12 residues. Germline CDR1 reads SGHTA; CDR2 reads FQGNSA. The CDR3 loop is CASSQLSGELFF. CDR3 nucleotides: TGTGCCAGCAGCCAATTGTCCGGGGAGCTGTTTTTT. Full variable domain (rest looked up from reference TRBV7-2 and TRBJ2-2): GAGVSQSPSNKVTEKGKDVELRCDPISGHTALYWYRQSLGQGLEFLIYFQGNSAPDKSGLPSDRFSAERTGGSVSTLTIQRTQQEDSAVYLCASSQLSGELFFGEGSRLTVL.

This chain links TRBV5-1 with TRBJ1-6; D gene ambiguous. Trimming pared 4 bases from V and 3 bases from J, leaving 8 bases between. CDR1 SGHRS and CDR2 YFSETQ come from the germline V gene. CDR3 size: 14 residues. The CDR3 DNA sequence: TGCGCCAGCAGCCGGAGCAGCTATAATTCACCCCTCCACTTT. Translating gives CASSRSSYNSPLHF.

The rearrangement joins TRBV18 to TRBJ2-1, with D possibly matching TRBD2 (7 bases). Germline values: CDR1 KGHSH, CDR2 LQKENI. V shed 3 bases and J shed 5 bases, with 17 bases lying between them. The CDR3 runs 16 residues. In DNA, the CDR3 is TGTGCCAGCTCACCCCTCTGGGGGGGCGGTGACAATGAGCAGTTCTTC. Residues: CASSPLWGGGDNEQFF.

The CDR3 sequence is CASSTAGQGGHYGYTF. CDR3 DNA sequence: TGTGCCAGCAGTACCGCGGGGCAGGGTGGTCACTATGGCTACACCTTC. J is TRBJ1-2 and V is TRBV27; possibly TRBD1 for D (5 bases). The CDR3 has 16 residues. V lost 5 bases, J lost 3 bases, and 19 bases lay in between. CDR1 and CDR2 (germline): MNHEY, SMNVEV (reference sequence).

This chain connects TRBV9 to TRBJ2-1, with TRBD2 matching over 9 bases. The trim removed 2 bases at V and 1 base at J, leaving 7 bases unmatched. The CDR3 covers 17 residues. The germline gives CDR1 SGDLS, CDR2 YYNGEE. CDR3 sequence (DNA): TGTGCCAGCAGCGTTCGCGGGGGGGCCGCATCCTACAATGAGCAGTTCTTC. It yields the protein CASSVRGGAASYNEQFF. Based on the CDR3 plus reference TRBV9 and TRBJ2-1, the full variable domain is DSGVTQTPKHLITATGQRVTLRCSPRSGDLSVYWYQQSLDQGLQFLIQYYNGEERAKGNILERFSAQQFPDLHSELNLSSLELGDSALYFCASSVRGGAASYNEQFFGPGTRLTVL.

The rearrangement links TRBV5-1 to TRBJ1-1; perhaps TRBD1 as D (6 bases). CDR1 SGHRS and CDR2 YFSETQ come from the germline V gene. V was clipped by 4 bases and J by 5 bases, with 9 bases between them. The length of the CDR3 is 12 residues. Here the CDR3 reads CASSGDRTEAFF. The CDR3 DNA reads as TGCGCCAGCAGCGGTGACAGGACTGAAGCTTTCTTT.

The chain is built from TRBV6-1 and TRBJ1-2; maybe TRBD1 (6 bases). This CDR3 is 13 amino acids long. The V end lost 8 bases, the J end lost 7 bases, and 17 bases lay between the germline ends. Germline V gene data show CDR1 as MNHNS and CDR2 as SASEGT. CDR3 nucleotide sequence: TGTGCCAGCGAACGGAGGGGGATGCGTGGCTACACCTTC. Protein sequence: CASERRGMRGYTF.

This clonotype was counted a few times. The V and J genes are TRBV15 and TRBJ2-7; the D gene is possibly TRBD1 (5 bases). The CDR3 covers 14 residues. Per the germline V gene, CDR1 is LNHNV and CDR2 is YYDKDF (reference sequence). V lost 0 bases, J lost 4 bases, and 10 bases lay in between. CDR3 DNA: TGTGCCACCAGCAGAGAAGGGCAGGGATACGAGCAGTACTTC. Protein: CATSREGQGYEQYF. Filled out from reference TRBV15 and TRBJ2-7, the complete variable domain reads DAMVIQNPRYQVTQFGKPVTLSCSQTLNHNVMYWYQQKSSQAPKLLFHYYDKDFNNEADTPDNFQSRRPNTSFCFLDIRSPGLGDTAMYLCATSREGQGYEQYFGPGTRLTVT.

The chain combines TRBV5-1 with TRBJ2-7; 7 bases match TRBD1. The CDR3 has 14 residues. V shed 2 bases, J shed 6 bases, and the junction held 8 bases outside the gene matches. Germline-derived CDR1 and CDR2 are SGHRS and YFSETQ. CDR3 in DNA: TGCGCCAGCAGCTTAACAACCGGGACAGCCGAGCAGTACTTC. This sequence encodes CASSLTTGTAEQYF.

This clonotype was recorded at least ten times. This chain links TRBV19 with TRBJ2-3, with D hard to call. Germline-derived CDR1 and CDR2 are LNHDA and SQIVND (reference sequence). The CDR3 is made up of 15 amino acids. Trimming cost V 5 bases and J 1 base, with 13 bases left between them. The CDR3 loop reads CASSRAVVGTDTQYF. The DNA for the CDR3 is TGTGCCAGTAGTCGGGCAGTAGTTGGCACAGATACGCAGTATTTT.

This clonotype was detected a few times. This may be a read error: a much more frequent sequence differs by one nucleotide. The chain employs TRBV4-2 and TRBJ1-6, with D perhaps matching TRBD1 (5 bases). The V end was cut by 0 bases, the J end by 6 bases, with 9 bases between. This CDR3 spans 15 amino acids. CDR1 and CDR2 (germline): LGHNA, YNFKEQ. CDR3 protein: CASSQERGCNSPLHF. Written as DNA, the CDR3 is TGTGCCAGCAGCCAAGAGCGGGGGTGTAATTCACCCCTCCACTTT.

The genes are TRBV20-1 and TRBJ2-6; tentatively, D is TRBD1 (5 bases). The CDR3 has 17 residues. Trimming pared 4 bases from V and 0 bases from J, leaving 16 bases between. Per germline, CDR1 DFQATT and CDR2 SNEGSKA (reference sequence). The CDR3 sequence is CSANSLNRSSGANVLTF. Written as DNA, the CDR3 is TGCAGTGCTAACTCCCTGAACAGGTCCTCTGGGGCCAACGTCCTGACTTTC.

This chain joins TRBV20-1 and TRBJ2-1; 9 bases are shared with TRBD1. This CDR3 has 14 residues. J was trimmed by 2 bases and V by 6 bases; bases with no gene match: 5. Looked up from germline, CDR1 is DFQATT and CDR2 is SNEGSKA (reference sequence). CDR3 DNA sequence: TGCAGTGCAAGAAACAGGGGGCCCTACAATGAGCAGTTCTTC. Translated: CSARNRGPYNEQFF.

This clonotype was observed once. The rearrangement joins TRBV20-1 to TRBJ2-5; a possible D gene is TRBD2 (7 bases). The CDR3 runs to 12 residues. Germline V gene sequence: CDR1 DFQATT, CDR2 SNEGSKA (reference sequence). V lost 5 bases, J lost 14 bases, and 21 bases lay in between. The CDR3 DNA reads TGCAGTGCTCCTGGGGGGGGCGGAGCGGGCTACTTC. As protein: CSAPGGGGAGYF.

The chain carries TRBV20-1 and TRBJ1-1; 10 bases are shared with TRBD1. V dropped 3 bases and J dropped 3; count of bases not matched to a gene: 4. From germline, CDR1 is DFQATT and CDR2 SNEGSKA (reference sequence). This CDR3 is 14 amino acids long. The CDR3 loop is CSARAGTGDTEAFF. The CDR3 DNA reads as TGCAGTGCTAGGGCCGGGACAGGGGACACTGAAGCTTTCTTT.

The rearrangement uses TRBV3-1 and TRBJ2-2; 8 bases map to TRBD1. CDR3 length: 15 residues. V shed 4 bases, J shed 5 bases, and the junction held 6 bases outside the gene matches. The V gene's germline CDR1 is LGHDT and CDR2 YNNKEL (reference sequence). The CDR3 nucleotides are TGTGCCAGCAGCCCCCGGACAGGGCGGACCGGGGAGCTGTTTTTT. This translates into CASSPRTGRTGELFF.

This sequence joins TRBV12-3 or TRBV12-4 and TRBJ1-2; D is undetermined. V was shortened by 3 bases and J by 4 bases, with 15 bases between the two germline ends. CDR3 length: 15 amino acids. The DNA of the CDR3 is TGTGCCAGCAGTTTTGATAGGGTTGGGCCCTATGGCTACACCTTC. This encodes CASSFDRVGPYGYTF.

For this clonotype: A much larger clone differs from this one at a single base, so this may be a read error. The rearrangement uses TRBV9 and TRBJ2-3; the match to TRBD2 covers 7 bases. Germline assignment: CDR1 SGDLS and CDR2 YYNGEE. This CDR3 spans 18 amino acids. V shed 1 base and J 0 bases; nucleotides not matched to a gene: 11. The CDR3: CASSVTSVGIISTDTQYF. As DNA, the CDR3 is TGTGCCAGCAGCGTAACTAGCGTGGGAATTATTAGCACAGATACGCAGTATTTT.

This CDR3 is CASSDRGASQETQYF. CDR3 nucleotide sequence: TGCGCCAGCAGTGATCGGGGGGCTTCACAAGAGACCCAGTACTTC. The rearrangement joins TRBV10-1 to TRBJ2-5; TRBD2 is a possible D gene (7 bases). The length of the CDR3 is 15 residues. The V gene's germline CDR1 is WNHNN and CDR2 SYGVQD (reference sequence). V was cut by 3 bases and J by 2 bases, with 13 bases left in between.